This T cell receptor (beta chain) emerged from a study of T cell responses to AZD1222 COVID-19 vaccine. General observations from the study: Of the AZD1222 recipients, only 5 to 7 were seropositive at baseline.

The table came from immunoSEQ multiplex PCR; TCRdb's copy has only in-frame clones and leaves some out. The sample lists 150,000 or so clones, about 92% occurring once. The germline V gene encodes CDR1 SGHRS and CDR2 YFSETQ. The CDR3 runs to 14 residues. V lost 3 bases and J 8 bases, leaving 12 bases between the germline ends. As for this clone: The target antigen is unknown.

The sample was peripheral blood, taken 28 days after the second AZD1222 dose. J is TRBJ1-6 and V is TRBV5-1; a weak D match, TRBD1 (6 bases). The sequence was obtained from an adult who received the AZD1222 COVID-19 vaccine. The CDR3 bases are TGCGCCAGCAGCTCTACAGGGCTTTATTCACCCCTCCACTTT. It translates to CASSSTGLYSPLHF.